The 29 T cell receptor beta chains below come from one sample, sequenced in a study of cytomegalovirus exposure and HLA in healthy donors. Primers: 60 Vbeta forward and 13 Jbeta reverse. The assay was immunoSEQ multiplex PCR, and TCRdb's table has in-frame clones only and misses some. Of about 160,000 clones in the sample, 70% to 90% were seen once. The sample consisted of PBMCs. These receptors were collected from a woman aged 18-30 years in good health and CMV-seronegative.

This chain connects TRBV30 to TRBJ2-7; no clear D. The CDR3 is 11 residues long. Deletions cut 2 bases from V and 4 bases from J, with 6 bases between. CDR1 GTSNPN and CDR2 SVGIG come from the germline V gene (reference sequence). This CDR3 is CAWSQTYEQYF. The CDR3 DNA reads TGTGCCTGGAGTCAGACTTACGAGCAGTACTTC.

This clone appeared a single time. V is TRBV13 and J is TRBJ1-1, with 10 bases aligning to TRBD1. Looked up from germline, CDR1 is PRHDT and CDR2 is FYEKMQ (reference sequence). This CDR3 contains 17 residues. J was trimmed by 0 bases and V by 5 bases; bases with no gene match: 9. The CDR3 is CASSPSGTGVMNTEAFF. Written as DNA, the CDR3 is TGTGCCAGCAGCCCTTCCGGGACAGGGGTCATGAACACTGAAGCTTTCTTT. Together with reference TRBV13 and TRBJ1-1, the CDR3 gives the full variable domain: AAGVIQSPRHLIKEKRETATLKCYPIPRHDTVYWYQQGPGQDPQFLISFYEKMQSDKGSIPDRFSAQQFSDYHSELNMSSLELGDSALYFCASSPSGTGVMNTEAFFGQGTRLTVV.

The chain has TRBV4-1 and TRBJ2-3; TRBD2 agrees at 9 bases. Germline CDR1 reads MGHRA; CDR2 reads YSYEKL. Germline trimming cut 3 bases from V and 2 bases from J; bases unmatched to any gene: 3. This CDR3 is 15 amino acids long. This chain's CDR3 is CASSQTSGLTDTQYF. In nucleotides, the CDR3 is TGCGCCAGCAGCCAGACTAGCGGCCTCACAGATACGCAGTATTTT.

V gene TRBV6-1 combines with J gene TRBJ1-2; 10 positions agree with TRBD1. CDR3 length: 14 residues. Looked up from germline, CDR1 is MNHNS and CDR2 is SASEGT. Losses at the gene ends were 5 bases for V and 6 bases for J; bases not matched to a gene: 6. The CDR3 region is CASSPRQGANGYTF. The CDR3 nucleotides are TGTGCCAGCAGTCCCCGACAGGGGGCAAATGGCTACACCTTC.

This rearrangement joins TRBV15 to TRBJ2-5; TRBD1 aligns across 12 bases. J was trimmed by 5 bases and V by 3 bases; bases with no gene match: 4. The germline CDR1 and CDR2 sequences are LNHNV and YYDKDF (reference sequence). This CDR3 comprises 15 residues. The CDR3 nucleotides are TGTGCCACCAGCAGCGGGACAGGGGGCGCCGAGACCCAGTACTTC. It yields the protein CATSSGTGGAETQYF. Variable domain in full (rest from reference TRBV15 and TRBJ2-5): DAMVIQNPRYQVTQFGKPVTLSCSQTLNHNVMYWYQQKSSQAPKLLFHYYDKDFNNEADTPDNFQSRRPNTSFCFLDIRSPGLGDTAMYLCATSSGTGGAETQYFGPGTRLLVL.

This clone came up a few times. The gene calls are TRBV6-5 and TRBJ1-5; D gene unclear. Trimming shortened V by 8 bases and J by 9 bases, and 20 bases separated the two germline ends. Germline V gives CDR1 MNHEY, CDR2 SVGAGI. CDR3 length: 14 amino acids. The CDR3: CASGNIEVLRPQHF. DNA for the CDR3: TGTGCCAGCGGAAATATAGAGGTTTTACGGCCCCAGCATTTT.

The CDR3 sequence: CASSLSGQAYEQYF. The DNA for the CDR3 is TGTGCCAGCAGTTTATCTGGACAGGCCTACGAGCAGTACTTC. The V and J genes are TRBV27 and TRBJ2-7, with 7 bases matching TRBD1. V shed 0 bases, J shed 2 bases, and the junction held 1 base outside the gene matches. The CDR3 is made up of 14 amino acids. The germline gives CDR1 MNHEY, CDR2 SMNVEV (reference sequence).

V is TRBV9 and J is TRBJ2-1; 7 bases are shared with TRBD1. Germline V gives CDR1 SGDLS, CDR2 YYNGEE. Trimming took 3 bases from V and 4 from J; bases not matched to a gene: 13. This CDR3 is 17 amino acids long. CDR3 bases: TGTGCCAGCAGCGCAAGGAGAGGGGGCGCAGCTTACAATGAGCAGTTCTTC. Residues: CASSARRGGAAYNEQFF.

V usage is TRBV19 and J usage is TRBJ1-2; a weak D match, TRBD1 (6 bases). V was clipped by 6 bases and J by 5 bases, with 13 bases between them. The CDR3 loop spans 13 amino acids. Germline CDR1 LNHDA, CDR2 SQIVND (reference sequence). CDR3 DNA sequence: TGTGCCAGTAGCTTCCTTGGGACATATGGCTACACCTTC. Protein product: CASSFLGTYGYTF. Full variable domain (outside the CDR3, taken from reference TRBV19 and TRBJ1-2): DGGITQSPKYLFRKEGQNVTLSCEQNLNHDAMYWYRQDPGQGLRLIYYSQIVNDFQKGDIAEGYSVSREKKESFPLTVTSAQKNPTAFYLCASSFLGTYGYTFGSGTRLTVV.

As concerns this clone: The identical CDR3 is also encoded by other nucleotide sequences in the sample. The V gene is TRBV28, the J gene TRBJ2-2; TRBD1 matches at 10 bases. The CDR3 length is 14 residues. Germline CDR1 reads MDHEN; CDR2 reads SYDVKM. Unmatched junction bases numbered 4, after V lost 6 bases and J lost 6 bases. The CDR3 DNA follows: TGTGCCAGCAGGCCGACAGGGGGCGCCGGGGAGCTGTTTTTT. This gives the protein CASRPTGGAGELFF.

The V call is TRBV5-4, the J call TRBJ1-2; 9 bases align to TRBD1. Germline values: CDR1 SGHNT, CDR2 YYREEE (reference sequence). CDR3 size: 12 residues. J was trimmed by 8 bases and V by 9 bases; bases with no gene match: 8. The CDR3 reads CATIADRGGYTF. CDR3 sequence (DNA): TGTGCCACCATCGCGGACAGGGGAGGCTACACCTTC.

The V call is TRBV28, the J call TRBJ2-3, with 10 positions matching TRBD1. From germline, CDR1 is MDHEN and CDR2 SYDVKM. V shed 10 bases and J 2 bases; nucleotides not matched to a gene: 6. This CDR3 has 14 amino acids. The CDR3 sequence is CATMDRGNTDTQYF. In nucleotides, the CDR3 is TGTGCCACCATGGACAGGGGGAACACAGATACGCAGTATTTT.

This chain links TRBV28 with TRBJ1-2; 7 nucleotides agree with TRBD1. Per the germline V gene, CDR1 is MDHEN and CDR2 is SYDVKM. This CDR3 comprises 15 residues. V lost 0 bases to trimming and J lost 3 bases; unmatched junction nucleotides: 4. The CDR3 nucleotides read TGTGCCAGCAGTTTATGGACAGGGCTGGACTATGGCTACACCTTC. Amino acids: CASSLWTGLDYGYTF.

The CDR3 is CASSLGGRRTDTQYF. DNA for the CDR3: TGTGCCAGCAGTTTAGGCGGGAGGCGCACAGATACGCAGTATTTT. The chain carries TRBV28 and TRBJ2-3; 8 nucleotides align to TRBD2. Germline-derived CDR1 and CDR2 are MDHEN and SYDVKM. The J segment lost 1 base and the V segment lost 2 bases, leaving 2 bases of the junction unmatched. There are 15 residues in the CDR3. Supplemented by reference TRBV28 and TRBJ2-3, the full variable domain reads DVKVTQSSRYLVKRTGEKVFLECVQDMDHENMFWYRQDPGLGLRLIYFSYDVKMKEKGDIPEGYSVSREKKERFSLILESASTNQTSMYLCASSLGGRRTDTQYFGPGTRLTVL.

The rearrangement uses TRBV7-8 and TRBJ1-4; a weak D match, TRBD1 (5 bases). The V end was cut by 0 bases, the J end by 5 bases, with 13 bases between. Germline V CDR1 and CDR2: SGHVS, FQNEAQ. This CDR3 is built from 16 residues. CDR3 bases: TGTGCCAGCAGCTTAGCAGGGGAGGGGAGAAATGAAAAACTGTTTTTT. Protein product: CASSLAGEGRNEKLFF.

This chain links TRBV28 with TRBJ2-2, with D possibly being TRBD1 (5 bases). CDR1 is MDHEN, CDR2 SYDVKM, per germline. The CDR3 length is 14 residues. Trimming took 5 bases from V and 5 from J, leaving 12 bases between them. This CDR3 reads CASSAQQETGELFF. For the CDR3, the DNA is TGTGCCAGCAGTGCACAACAGGAAACCGGGGAGCTGTTTTTT.

The rearrangement uses TRBV10-3 and TRBJ2-3; TRBD2 matches at 13 bases. Germline CDR1 is ENHRY and CDR2 is SYGVKD. The CDR3 is made up of 18 amino acids. V shed 0 bases and J 2 bases; nucleotides not matched to a gene: 5. CDR3 residues: CAISESLGTSGATDTQYF. The DNA for the CDR3 is TGTGCCATCAGTGAGTCGTTAGGGACTAGCGGGGCCACAGATACGCAGTATTTT.

The chain is built from TRBV30 and TRBJ1-2, with D possibly being TRBD1 (6 bases). With 4 bases removed from V and 6 bases from J, the gap between germline ends came to 12 bases. The germline gives CDR1 GTSNPN, CDR2 SVGIG (reference sequence). The CDR3 covers 12 residues. The CDR3 DNA reads TGTGCCTGGAACGTAGGGGGGGATGGCTACACCTTC. Translating gives CAWNVGGDGYTF.

This clone was observed a single time. This rearrangement joins TRBV2 to TRBJ2-2, with TRBD2 matching 12 bases. Germline values: CDR1 SNHLY, CDR2 FYNNEI. The CDR3 consists of 18 residues. With 2 bases clipped from V and 7 bases from J, the junction kept 11 bases outside the gene matches. The CDR3 nucleotides are TGTGCCAGCAGTGAAAACAGACTAGCGGGGGTCATTGGCGGGGAGCTGTTTTTT. Encoded protein: CASSENRLAGVIGGELFF.

The chain employs TRBV28 and TRBJ1-1, with 7 bases fitting TRBD1. J lost 3 bases, V lost 5 bases, and 12 bases had no gene match. Looked up from germline, CDR1 is MDHEN and CDR2 is SYDVKM. CDR3 size: 16 residues. CDR3 in amino acids: CASSLPGGGADTEAFF. The CDR3 region has the DNA TGTGCCAGCAGTCTCCCGGGAGGGGGCGCCGACACTGAAGCTTTCTTT.

This clone appeared once. The genes are TRBV6-1 and TRBJ2-3; 7 bases align to TRBD1. CDR1 MNHNS and CDR2 SASEGT come from the germline V gene. The length of the CDR3 is 15 residues. V shed 4 bases, J shed 1 base, and the junction held 5 bases outside the gene matches. The CDR3 spells CASSGQGLGTDTQYF. In nucleotides, the CDR3 is TGTGCCAGCAGTGGACAGGGATTAGGCACAGATACGCAGTATTTT.

The chain recombines TRBV6-1 with TRBJ1-2; possible D gene TRBD1, 6 bases. Germline lookup yields CDR1 MNHNS and CDR2 SASEGT. V was pared by 7 bases and J by 5 bases, with 17 bases between. The CDR3 extends over 14 amino acids. The CDR3 sequence: CASTEPGVGYGYTF. The DNA for the CDR3 is TGTGCCAGCACTGAGCCAGGGGTAGGTTATGGCTACACCTTC.

The gene calls are TRBV11-2 and TRBJ2-5; 8 bases align to TRBD2. The CDR3 contains 16 residues. V lost 4 bases to trimming and J lost 4 bases; unmatched junction nucleotides: 11. Germline V lookup: CDR1 SGHAT, CDR2 FQNNGV. This CDR3 is CASSWNSGKEGETQYF. CDR3 bases: TGTGCCAGCAGCTGGAATAGCGGGAAAGAAGGAGAGACCCAGTACTTC.

This clone was observed a few times. The V call is TRBV19, the J call TRBJ2-7, with D possibly matching TRBD1 (6 bases). Germline values: CDR1 LNHDA, CDR2 SQIVND (reference sequence). Deletions cut 3 bases from V and 6 bases from J, with 18 bases between. The CDR3 contains 15 residues. The CDR3 sequence: CASSILTTGQGEQYF. CDR3 coding DNA: TGTGCCAGTAGTATTTTAACGACAGGACAAGGCGAGCAGTACTTC.

V gene TRBV11-2 combines with J gene TRBJ2-1; D possibly corresponds to TRBD2 (6 bases). In germline, CDR1 is SGHAT, CDR2 FQNNGV. The V end was cut by 7 bases, the J end by 2 bases, with 15 bases between. This CDR3 has 15 amino acids. CDR3 protein: CASTSREVTYNEQFF. Here the CDR3 DNA reads TGTGCCAGCACCTCGAGGGAGGTTACCTACAATGAGCAGTTCTTC.

CDR3: CASSLLGSNSPLHF. DNA for the CDR3: TGTGCCAGCAGCTTACTGGGGAGTAATTCACCCCTCCACTTT. The chain couples TRBV7-2 to TRBJ1-6, with D uncertain. The CDR3 loop spans 14 amino acids. Germline CDR1 and CDR2: SGHTA and FQGNSA. Trimming shortened V by 2 bases and J by 6 bases, and 8 bases separated the two germline ends.

V is TRBV19 and J is TRBJ1-2; 7 nucleotides line up with TRBD1. CDR1 is LNHDA, CDR2 SQIVND, per germline (reference sequence). V lost 6 bases to trimming and J lost 0 bases; unmatched junction nucleotides: 4. This CDR3 has 14 amino acids. The CDR3 bases are TGTGCCAGTAGCCGGGGGACAGCTAACTATGGCTACACCTTC. This sequence encodes CASSRGTANYGYTF.

Remarks on this clone: Distinct nucleotide sequences in the sample also encode this CDR3. The chain recombines TRBV7-8 with TRBJ2-7, with TRBD2 identical over 7 bases. The CDR3 consists of 18 residues. The V and J ends lost 5 bases and 0 bases, in that order; junction bases with no gene match: 16. Germline CDR1 SGHVS, CDR2 FQNEAQ. This CDR3 is CASSQGLAGVLSSYEQYF. The CDR3 nucleotides are TGTGCCAGCAGCCAGGGACTGGCGGGGGTTCTTAGCTCCTACGAGCAGTACTTC.

This clone came up a few times. The CDR3 coding sequence is TGTGCCAGCGGGACGACAGGACCAAGGGAAAAACTGTTTTTT. It codes for CASGTTGPREKLFF. The J gene is TRBJ1-4, the V gene TRBV2; TRBD1 is a possible D gene (6 bases). Germline V lookup: CDR1 SNHLY, CDR2 FYNNEI. CDR3 length: 14 residues. V lost 8 bases, J lost 8 bases, and 18 bases lay in between.